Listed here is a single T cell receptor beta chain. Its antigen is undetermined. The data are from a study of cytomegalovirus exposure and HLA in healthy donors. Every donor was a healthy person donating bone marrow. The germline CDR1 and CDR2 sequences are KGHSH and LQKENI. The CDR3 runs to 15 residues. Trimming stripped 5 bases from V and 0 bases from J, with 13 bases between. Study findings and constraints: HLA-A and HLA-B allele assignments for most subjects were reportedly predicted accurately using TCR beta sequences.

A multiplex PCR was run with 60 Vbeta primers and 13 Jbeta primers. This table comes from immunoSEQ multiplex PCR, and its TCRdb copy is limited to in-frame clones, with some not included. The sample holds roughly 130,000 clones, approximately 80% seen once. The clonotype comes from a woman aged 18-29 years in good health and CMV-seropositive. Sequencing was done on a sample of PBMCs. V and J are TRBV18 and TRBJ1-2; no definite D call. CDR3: CASSSDPGSNYGYTF. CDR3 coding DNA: TGTGCCAGCTCATCAGACCCAGGCTCTAACTATGGCTACACCTTC.